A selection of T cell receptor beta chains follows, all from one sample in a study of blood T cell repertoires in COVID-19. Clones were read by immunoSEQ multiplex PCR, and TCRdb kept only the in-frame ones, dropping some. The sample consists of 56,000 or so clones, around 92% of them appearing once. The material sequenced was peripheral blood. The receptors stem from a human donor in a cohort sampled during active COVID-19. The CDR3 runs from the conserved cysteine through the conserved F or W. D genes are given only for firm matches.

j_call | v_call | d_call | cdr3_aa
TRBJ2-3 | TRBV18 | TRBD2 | CASSPLAGGLTDTQYF
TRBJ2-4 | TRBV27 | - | CASSLGSGGTKNIQYF
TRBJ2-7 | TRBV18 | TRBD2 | CASSPGTSGRLEQYF
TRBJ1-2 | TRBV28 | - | CASSLGQNYGYTF
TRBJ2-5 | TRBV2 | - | CASSEARETQYF
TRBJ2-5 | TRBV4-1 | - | CASSQVGAGQETQYF
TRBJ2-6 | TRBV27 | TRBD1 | CASSLKGQGSGANVLTF
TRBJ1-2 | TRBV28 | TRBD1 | CASTPPRDRPFGGYTF
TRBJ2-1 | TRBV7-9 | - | CASSSLGLTSRSYNEQFF
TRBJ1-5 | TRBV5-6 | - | CASSLAGGARVQPQHF
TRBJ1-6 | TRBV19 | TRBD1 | CASSTRGIDNSPLHF
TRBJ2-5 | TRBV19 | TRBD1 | CASSRDRGEETQYF
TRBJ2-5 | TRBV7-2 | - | CASNSFSGWQETQYF
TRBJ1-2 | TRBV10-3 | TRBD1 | CAIRGRTGLGGYTF
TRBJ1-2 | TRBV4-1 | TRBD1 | CASSQVTGDYYGYTF
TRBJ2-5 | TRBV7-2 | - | CASSTRSGETQYF
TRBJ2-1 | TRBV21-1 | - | CASSKARSGVPNEQFF
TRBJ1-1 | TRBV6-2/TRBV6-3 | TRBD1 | CASSRGTGGGTEAFF
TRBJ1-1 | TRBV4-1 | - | CASSQVGAGNTEAFF
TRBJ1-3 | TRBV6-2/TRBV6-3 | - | CASSLQDPRGWNTIYF
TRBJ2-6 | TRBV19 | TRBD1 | CASRIIDRASRTGANVLTF
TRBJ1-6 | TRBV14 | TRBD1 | CASSQDKGTGSYNSPLHF
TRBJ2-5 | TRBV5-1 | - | CASSLGATQETQYF
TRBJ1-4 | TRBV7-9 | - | CASSQRGSGPNEKLFF
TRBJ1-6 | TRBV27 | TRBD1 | CASRGDRINSPLHF
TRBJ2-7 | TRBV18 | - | CASSPGPPTRIRSYEQYF
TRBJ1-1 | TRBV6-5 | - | CASSYVGGTEAFF
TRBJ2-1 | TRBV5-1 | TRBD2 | CASSLVISGGHNEQFF
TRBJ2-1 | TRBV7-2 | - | CASSSDEGGSSYNEQFF
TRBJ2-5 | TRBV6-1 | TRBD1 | CASSEARGPPKETQYF
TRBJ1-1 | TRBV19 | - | CASRSEINTEAFF
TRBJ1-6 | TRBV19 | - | CASSIAGRINSPLHF
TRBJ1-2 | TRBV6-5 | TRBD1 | CAGARDRDYYGYTF
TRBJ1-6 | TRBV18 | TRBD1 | CASSLRQGVPYNSPLHF
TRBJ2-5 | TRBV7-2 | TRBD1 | CASSLETGGVGETQYF
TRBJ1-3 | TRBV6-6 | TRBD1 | CASSSGQGGGNTIYF
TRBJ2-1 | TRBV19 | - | CASSTLALDTLYNEQFF
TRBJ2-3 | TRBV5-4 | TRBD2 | CASSLTSGGGTDTQYF
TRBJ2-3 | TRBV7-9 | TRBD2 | CASSLVSGGTDTQYF
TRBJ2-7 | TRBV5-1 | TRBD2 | CASSLLGTSWTYEQYF
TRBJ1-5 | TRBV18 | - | CASSPRSGNQPQHF
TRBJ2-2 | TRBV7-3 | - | CASSLYNTNTGELFF
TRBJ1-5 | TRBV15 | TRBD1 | CATSSDLQGTVGGQPQHF
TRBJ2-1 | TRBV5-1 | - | CASSHTLGSSYNEQFF
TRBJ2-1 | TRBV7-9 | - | CASSPFVRVDYNEQFF
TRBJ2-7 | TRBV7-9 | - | CASTRQSSYEQYF
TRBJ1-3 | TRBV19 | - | CASSQLAGAGNTIYF
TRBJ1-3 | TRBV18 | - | CASSSAGISGNTIYF
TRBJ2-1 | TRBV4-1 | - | CASSQDVLGRTEQFF